This TCR beta chain stems from a study of shared clonotypes between healthy human individuals. There are 13 residues in the CDR3. After removal of 8 bases from V and 6 bases from J, the junction contained 9 bases not matched to a gene. The V gene's germline CDR1 is MNHEY and CDR2 SMNVEV (reference sequence). The data were produced by immunoSEQ multiplex PCR, yet TCRdb's version contains in-frame clones alone and is incomplete. The sample records around 1.6 million clones, 95% to 99% being singletons. Material: naive CD4+ T cells sorted from blood. Subset defined: CD45RA+ positively selected. The chain is built from TRBV27 and TRBJ2-7, with 8 bases fitting TRBD2. The sequence came from a man aged 30-40 years in good health. The chain's CDR3 is CASSGTRRGEQYF. The CDR3 nucleotides are TGTGCCAGCTCCGGGACTAGACGGGGCGAGCAGTACTTC.